This T cell receptor (beta chain) originates from a study of T cell changes during pregnancy in multiple sclerosis. Using immunoSEQ multiplex PCR, the repertoire was profiled, and TCRdb retains in-frame clones only, with some absent. The sample has tens of thousands of clones, roughly nine tenths seen once; the top ten hold 0.6% to 0.9%. The V end was cut by 0 bases, the J end by 0 bases, with 12 bases between. The germline V gene encodes CDR1 SGDLS and CDR2 YYNGEE. The CDR3 loop spans 16 amino acids. The V and J genes are TRBV9 and TRBJ2-5; tentatively, D is TRBD1 (5 bases). The sample was CD4+ T cells from peripheral blood mononuclear cells, taken in the first trimester of pregnancy. The receptor comes from a female donor with multiple sclerosis, enrolled in a pregnancy study. The CDR3 DNA reads TGTGCCAGCAGCGTAGCTTTGACAGTCCACCAAGAGACCCAGTACTTC. It yields the protein CASSVALTVHQETQYF.